The rows below give T cell receptor beta chains drawn from one sample of a study of metastatic and nonmetastatic thyroid tumors. TCRdb re-analyzed the PCR reads through MiXCR. The data contain some 14,000 clones, 20% to 25% of them seen just once; the ten biggest clones take up 3% to 4.5%. The sequencing sample was made of blood. The receptors derive from a female donor with papillary thyroid cancer or a benign thyroid nodule (not recorded which). Some clones in this sample may be carry-over from other donors' samples. Each CDR3 is given without its conserved first and last residue. Each record gives: CDR3 length, V gene, J gene, CDR3 protein.

>16|TRBV19|TRBJ2-1
ASPSGTGKAAVYNEQF
>15|TRBV20-1|TRBJ1-1
SARDTTTILGDTEAF
>11|TRBV6-1|TRBJ1-1
ASRGTQNTEAF
>14|TRBV2|TRBJ1-6
ASSRFRGQRNSPLH
>13|TRBV28|TRBJ2-7
ASSLGAGGMSEQY
>12|TRBV6-1|TRBJ1-1
ASRDSLRNTEAF
>11|TRBV9|TRBJ1-4
ASSPEEGEKLF
>12|TRBV5-1|TRBJ1-1
ASSLTQVNTEAF
>12|TRBV11-2|TRBJ2-3
ASSLGGGYDTQY
>18|TRBV12-5|TRBJ2-3
ASGLVGDRAGVVRTDTQY
>12|TRBV28|TRBJ1-2
ASSAQGFNYGYT
>12|TRBV20-1|TRBJ1-6
SASLSRGNSPLH
>10|TRBV7-7|TRBJ2-5
ASSTQGETQY
>15|TRBV20-1|TRBJ1-6
SARDLGGIIGNSPLH
>18|TRBV19|TRBJ2-5
ASTPGLAGTATTYQETQY
>11|TRBV5-5|TRBJ1-5
ASSLMSNQPQH
>13|TRBV3-1|TRBJ1-5
ASSQEGAGEQPQH
>13|TRBV5-1|TRBJ1-4
ASSLDAAPNEKLF
>13|TRBV6-1|TRBJ1-2
ASSEARGLDYGYT
>11|TRBV2|TRBJ1-1
ACSVRQNTVAF